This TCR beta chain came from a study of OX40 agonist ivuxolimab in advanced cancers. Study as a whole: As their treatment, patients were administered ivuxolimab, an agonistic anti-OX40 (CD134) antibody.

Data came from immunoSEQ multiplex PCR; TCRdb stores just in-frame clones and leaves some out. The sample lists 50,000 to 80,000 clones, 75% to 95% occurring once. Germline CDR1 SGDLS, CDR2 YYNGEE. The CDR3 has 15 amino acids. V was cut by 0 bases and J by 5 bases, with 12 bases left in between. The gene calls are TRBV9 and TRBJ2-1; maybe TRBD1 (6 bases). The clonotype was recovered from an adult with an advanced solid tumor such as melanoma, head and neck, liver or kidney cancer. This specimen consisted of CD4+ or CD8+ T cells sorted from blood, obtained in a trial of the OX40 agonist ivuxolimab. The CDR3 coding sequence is TGTGCCAGCAGCGTAGTCGGGACACCTAACAATGAGCAGTTCTTC. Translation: CASSVVGTPNNEQFF. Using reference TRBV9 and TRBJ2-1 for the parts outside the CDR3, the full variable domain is DSGVTQTPKHLITATGQRVTLRCSPRSGDLSVYWYQQSLDQGLQFLIQYYNGEERAKGNILERFSAQQFPDLHSELNLSSLELGDSALYFCASSVVGTPNNEQFFGPGTRLTVL.